This TCR beta chain was obtained from a study of radiotherapy plus CTLA-4 blockade in lung cancer. Study results and caveats: Expansion in blood of tumor-derived TCR clones was seen after radiotherapy plus ipilimumab.

Regarding this clone: Its antigen is not known.

V shed 4 bases and J shed 6 bases, with 10 bases lying between them. Germline V gives CDR1 SGHNT, CDR2 YYREEE (reference sequence). The CDR3 extends over 13 amino acids. The assay was immunoSEQ multiplex PCR, and TCRdb's table has in-frame clones only and misses some. Of 85,000 to 90,000 clones in the sample, more than 75% were seen once. This TCR came from a human donor with non-small cell lung cancer that progressed on radiotherapy plus ipilimumab. The material sequenced was peripheral blood, taken from a patient treated with radiotherapy plus ipilimumab. The chain is built from TRBV5-4 and TRBJ2-2; possibly TRBD1 or TRBD2 for D (6 bases each). CDR3 region: CASSLRGAGELFF. The CDR3 DNA follows: TGTGCCAGCAGCCTGAGGGGGGCCGGGGAGCTGTTTTTT.